What follows are 7 T cell receptor beta chains derived from one specimen sequenced in a study of T-cell reconstitution after alpha-beta-depleted transplantation in children. This sample's TCRbeta library carried unique molecular identifier barcodes. TCRdb reanalysed the PCR reads using MiXCR and keeps one entry per CDR3 protein. The table shows 100,000 or so distinct CDR3 sequences, with around 6% occurring only once. The material sequenced was PBMCs, mostly from graft donor cells, taken 60 days after TCRalphabeta/CD19-depleted stem cell transplant. These receptors originate from a female patient aged 2-9 years who had a stem cell transplant for Fanconi anemia, so the T cells may come from the graft donor.

This clonotype has a count of ten or more. The V gene is TRBV12-3 or TRBV12-4, the J gene TRBJ1-2; tentative D call: TRBD1 (5 bases). The CDR3 totals 15 residues. V gave up 8 bases and J gave up 8 bases, with 24 bases separating them. CDR3 coding DNA: TGTGCCAGCTACATCCCGGGTCAAGGGGAAGGGGGCTACACCTTC. Encoded protein: CASYIPGQGEGGYTF.

This chain joins TRBV7-2 and TRBJ2-2; D gene ambiguous. Trimming removed 6 bases from V and 0 bases from J, with 11 bases in between. The germline CDR1 and CDR2 sequences are SGHTA and FQGNSA. This CDR3 spans 15 amino acids. The CDR3 sequence: CASREVIANTGELFF. The CDR3 DNA sequence: TGTGCCAGCAGGGAAGTTATCGCGAACACCGGGGAGCTGTTTTTT.

This clonotype was detected ten times or more. The chain carries TRBV3-1 and TRBJ1-1; no clear D. The CDR3 contains 16 residues. V was cut by 6 bases and J by 11 bases, with 28 bases left in between. Germline V gives CDR1 LGHDT, CDR2 YNNKEL (reference sequence). The DNA of the CDR3 is TGTGCCAGCAGACCGGGAGGCCGCATAGGGATGGATGGGGCTTTCTTT. The encoded protein is CASRPGGRIGMDGAFF.

This clonotype was picked up many times. The J gene is TRBJ2-3, the V gene TRBV12-3 or TRBV12-4, with a weak D call TRBD2 (6 bases). The length of the CDR3 is 14 residues. The ends were cut back, 2 bases at V and 4 bases at J, with 10 bases in the middle. The CDR3 coding sequence is TGTGCCAGCAGTTTAATGGCGGGGCCAGATACGCAGTATTTT. It codes for CASSLMAGPDTQYF.

To note about this clonotype: A read error is possible here, since a much larger clone lies one base away. The chain joins TRBV13 to TRBJ2-1, with 15 bases aligning to TRBD2. This CDR3 has 18 amino acids. The germline V gene encodes CDR1 PRHDT and CDR2 FYEKMQ (reference sequence). The DNA of the CDR3 is TGTGCCATCAGCCTTGGGACTAGCGGGAGGCCCCCTTACAATGAGCAGTTCTTC. It is translated as CAISLGTSGRPPYNEQFF.

The sample holds many counts of this clonotype. The CDR3 loop is CASSRSFTGDEQFF. CDR3 DNA sequence: TGTGCCAGCAGCCGAAGTTTTACGGGGGATGAGCAGTTCTTC. The rearrangement links TRBV7-6 to TRBJ2-1, with a tentative D call TRBD2 (6 bases). This CDR3 is built from 14 residues. In germline, CDR1 is SGHVS, CDR2 FNYEAQ. V was cut by 5 bases and J by 8 bases, with 16 bases left in between.

This clonotype was seen many times. The chain employs TRBV6-2 or TRBV6-3 and TRBJ2-4, with D possibly being TRBD2 (6 bases). V lost 1 base and J 0 bases, leaving 16 bases between the germline ends. The CDR3 runs 18 residues. In germline, CDR1 is MNHEY, CDR2 SVGEGT. The CDR3 region is CASSYLNPGRLAKNIQYF. In DNA form, the CDR3 reads TGTGCCAGCAGTTACTTAAATCCCGGGAGACTAGCCAAAAACATTCAGTACTTC.